Sequencing of this T cell receptor (beta chain) was carried out in a study of shared T cell receptors in the human thymus (TCRdb year 2021). Regarding the complete study: The study investigated the way shared, self-reactive T-cell receptor alpha chains are produced in the human thymus.

Of note for this clone: This clone's antigen is unknown. Base qualities are not at hand, and no much larger clone is one base apart.

Inclusive of the bounding cysteine and phenylalanine, the CDR3 is 15 residues long. The retained sequence is limited to the CDR3, 45 bases, with the frame set at the first base. From the germline V gene (reference sequence), CDR1 is MNHEY and CDR2 is SMNVEV. Here V drops 3 bases and J drops 5 bases, and the junction holds 7 bases not matched to any gene. The receptor library was made with the immunoSEQ multiplex PCR assay. TCRdb carries this immuneACCESS record with in-frame sequences only. Its versions omit some clonotypes, under half of them owing to an unresolved V gene in the studies checked, with the rest unexplained. Counted in this sample were 700,000 to 750,000 clones; roughly 88% of them appeared once. Together, the top ten hold around 0.0094% of the sample. This sample also appeared in a second study, on human thymus T cells. Per that second paper: In Finland, the donors were immunologically healthy infants who were having open corrective cardiac surgery for congenital heart defects. Thymus tissue was collected as surgical resects that were removed during corrective cardiac surgery. Both the thymic and the peripheral blood repertoires appeared to show biased V and J gene segment usage. The related research reported highly overlapping thymic TCR repertoires among unrelated individuals. The study characterized TCR alpha and beta repertoires from about 8 infant thymus samples and four related peripheral blood samples. The cohort included over five male and a couple of female infants, with donor ages spanning 7 to 244 days. Thymocytes were mechanically released from the tissue and were stored as pellets of 10-30 million cells at -70 degrees C. Genomic DNA was extracted from frozen cell pellets with a QIAsymphony instrument. The immunoSEQ multiplex PCR assay was used to amplify the TCRB and TCRAD loci from a standardized quantity of quality-controlled genomic DNA. The amplicons covered the V(D)J region and were long enough to include the CDR3 and to identify the V and J genes. Through the commercial immunoSEQ service, the amplicons were sequenced on an Illumina platform. Primer bias and sequencing errors were corrected as previously described, and TCRAD and TCRB were defined on the basis of the IMGT database. immunoSEQ Analyzer 3.0 and VDJTools were used for repertoire analysis, which covered basic statistics, V/J segment usage, diversity estimates, rarefaction and pairwise overlap. To estimate diversity, the Chao1, ChaoE, Efron-Thisted, Shannon and inverse Simpson indices were applied, and diversity was also estimated on datasets down-sampled to the smallest sample. Repertoire overlap was determined by strict matching of CDR3 nucleotide sequence, V gene and J gene, and Jaccard-based multidimensional scaling clustering was applied. On average, thymus samples gave 650,000 to 850,000 unique TCRB clonotypes, whereas blood samples gave roughly 84,000.

Here the chain combines TRBV27 and TRBJ2-1, with 7 middle bases fitting TRBD2. The sample was thymocytes. The source is a girl under three years old with a congenital heart defect. Donor details come from another sample of the same person, matched by shared clones. The CDR3 region reads CASSLGGRFHNEQFF. The DNA is as follows: TGTGCCAGCAGTTTGGGAGGGAGGTTTCACAATGAGCAGTTCTTC.